This T cell receptor beta chain stems from a study of shared clonotypes between healthy human individuals. As to this clone: Its specificity is unknown.

Generated by immunoSEQ multiplex PCR, the TCRdb table keeps only in-frame clones and is missing some. The sample includes roughly 680,000 clones, roughly two thirds seen only once; the top ten take approximately 2%. The CDR3 consists of 14 residues. With 2 bases clipped from V and 4 bases from J, the junction kept 2 bases outside the gene matches. Germline CDR1 is MDHEN and CDR2 is SYDVKM. Study observations and caveats: Among non-shared clonotypes, generation probabilities were lower than among those shared by all four donors. Read depth was anticipated to influence clonotype sharing among donors.

Sequenced sample: memory CD4+ T cells sorted from blood. As to subset: CD45RA-negative fraction. This TCR came from a woman aged 25-40 years in good health. The V gene is TRBV28, the J gene TRBJ2-1; 7 bases align to TRBD1. CDR3 region: CASSLPRGYNEQFF. The CDR3 region has the DNA TGTGCCAGCAGTTTACCCAGGGGGTACAATGAGCAGTTCTTC.